These 24 T cell receptor beta chains originate from one sample sequenced in a study of glioma-infiltrating T cells after dendritic cell vaccination. Repertoires were generated with immunoSEQ multiplex PCR, while TCRdb's copy carries only in-frame clones and drops some. The data show approximately 48,000 clones, around 86% seen once. The source was blood, collected before dendritic cell vaccination. Every receptor here comes from a human donor with glioblastoma.

V and J are TRBV7-2 and TRBJ2-1; D is undetermined. In germline, CDR1 is SGHTA, CDR2 FQGNSA. The CDR3 loop spans 16 amino acids. Deletions cut 1 base from V and 8 bases from J, with 18 bases between. The CDR3 DNA is TGTGCCAGCAGCTTAGTTGTGGCCTCCGTTGGCCATGAGCAGTTCTTC. Protein: CASSLVVASVGHEQFF.

V is TRBV7-2 and J is TRBJ2-2; D call uncertain. V dropped 5 bases and J dropped 2 bases, with 12 bases sitting between them. The CDR3 loop spans 15 amino acids. Germline V lookup: CDR1 SGHTA, CDR2 FQGNSA. CDR3: CASSRGAANTGELFF. CDR3 bases: TGTGCCAGCAGCCGCGGTGCGGCAAACACCGGGGAGCTGTTTTTT.

This chain joins TRBV5-1 and TRBJ1-1, with a tentative D call TRBD1 (6 bases). The CDR3 is 15 residues long. Germline assignment: CDR1 SGHRS and CDR2 YFSETQ. V lost 4 bases, J lost 2 bases, and 15 bases lay in between. CDR3: CASSNPTGTNTEAFF. The DNA for the CDR3 is TGCGCCAGCAGCAATCCAACAGGGACCAACACTGAAGCTTTCTTT.

The chain couples TRBV21-1 to TRBJ1-1; the D call in the table, TRBD1, was not verified against the DNA. TRBV21-1 is a recognized pseudogene. CDR3 length: 14 residues. This CDR3 is CASSSSPSGTEAFF. DNA for the CDR3: TGTGCCAGCAGCTCCTCCCCCTCCGGGACAGAAGCTTTCTTT.

The chain joins TRBV27 to TRBJ1-1; the D gene is possibly TRBD1 (5 bases). This CDR3 contains 20 residues. The germline gives CDR1 MNHEY, CDR2 SMNVEV (reference sequence). Trimming pared 7 bases from V and 0 bases from J, leaving 30 bases between. Written as DNA, the CDR3 is TGTGCCAGCATTCCTCCCGGGACCCCCCGGGGTCGGGGGATGAACACTGAAGCTTTCTTT. This codes for CASIPPGTPRGRGMNTEAFF.

V is TRBV27 and J is TRBJ1-5; tentatively, D is TRBD1 (6 bases). V lost 3 bases to trimming and J lost 5 bases, with 14 bases between them. CDR3 length: 15 amino acids. Germline assignment: CDR1 MNHEY and CDR2 SMNVEV (reference sequence). CDR3 nucleotides: TGTGCCAGCAGTTTTTCAGGGGTGAGGGATCAGCCCCAGCATTTT. Encoded protein: CASSFSGVRDQPQHF.

The chain employs TRBV30 and TRBJ1-1, with D tentatively TRBD1 (6 bases). In germline, CDR1 is GTSNPN, CDR2 SVGIG (reference sequence). The V end was cut by 0 bases, the J end by 4 bases, with 9 bases between. This CDR3 is 13 amino acids long. Written as DNA, the CDR3 is TGTGCCTGGAGTGTACAGGGTAGCACTGAAGCTTTCTTT. Translation: CAWSVQGSTEAFF.

The gene calls are TRBV5-1 and TRBJ2-5; 9 bases line up with TRBD2. With V trimmed by 3 bases and J by 0 bases, 9 bases remained unmatched. The CDR3 has 17 amino acids. Germline V gives CDR1 SGHRS, CDR2 YFSETQ. CDR3 DNA sequence: TGCGCCAGCAGCTCTCCCCTAGCGGGAAACCACCAAGAGACCCAGTACTTC. Translating gives CASSSPLAGNHQETQYF.

This clone has a handful of counts. V and J are TRBV7-2 and TRBJ2-2; 14 bases are a match to TRBD2. The germline gives CDR1 SGHTA, CDR2 FQGNSA. V shed 4 bases and J 6 bases; nucleotides not matched to a gene: 4. The CDR3 runs 16 residues. The CDR3 nucleotides are TGTGCCAGCAGCTCCGAGACTAGCGGGGGGGCCGGGGAGCTGTTTTTT. Amino acids: CASSSETSGGAGELFF.

This clone has a handful of counts. This chain connects TRBV7-6 to TRBJ1-1, with D possibly being TRBD1 (6 bases). Deletions cut 2 bases from V and 3 bases from J, with 10 bases between. This CDR3 comprises 14 residues. CDR1 is SGHVS and CDR2 is FNYEAQ in the germline V gene. The CDR3 DNA is TGTGCCAGCAGCTTAACCTCAGGGGACACTGAAGCTTTCTTT. It yields the protein CASSLTSGDTEAFF.

This clone was recorded only once. This rearrangement joins TRBV7-2 to TRBJ2-1; TRBD1 matches 9 bases. The ends lost 1 base at V and 3 bases at J; junction bases unmatched: 4. From germline, CDR1 is SGHTA and CDR2 FQGNSA. The CDR3 has 16 residues. DNA of the CDR3: TGTGCCAGCAGCTTAGACGGGACAGGGAACTACAATGAGCAGTTCTTC. Amino acid sequence: CASSLDGTGNYNEQFF.

The chain is built from TRBV7-8 and TRBJ2-1; D is possibly TRBD1 (7 bases). Trimming removed 1 base at V and 10 bases at J, with 11 bases between. The CDR3 runs to 13 residues. Germline V gives CDR1 SGHVS, CDR2 FQNEAQ. The CDR3 sequence is CASSLEGAGEQFF. In DNA, the CDR3 is TGTGCCAGCAGCTTAGAGGGGGCGGGGGAGCAGTTCTTC.

This chain uses TRBV7-3 with TRBJ2-3; D is undetermined. The length of the CDR3 is 15 residues. Between the trimmed V and J ends, which lost 0 bases and 3 bases, there was a span of 10 bases. Per germline, CDR1 SGHTA and CDR2 FQGTGA. DNA of the CDR3: TGTGCCAGCAGCTTAACGCCCGGTGCGACAGATACGCAGTATTTT. Translation gives CASSLTPGATDTQYF.

The chain joins TRBV29-1 to TRBJ1-3, with 8 bases lining up with TRBD1. Trimming at V came to 4 bases and at J to 2 bases, leaving 1 base not matched to a gene. This CDR3 has 13 residues. The germline gives CDR1 SQVTM, CDR2 ANQGSEA. CDR3 coding DNA: TGCAGCGTTGTGACAGGGGCTGGAAACACCATATATTTT. Protein: CSVVTGAGNTIYF.

The rearrangement joins TRBV18 to TRBJ2-7; TRBD2 matches at 14 bases. J lost 2 bases, V lost 6 bases, and 3 bases had no gene match. The length of the CDR3 is 15 residues. CDR1 and CDR2 from the germline V gene are KGHSH and LQKENI. In DNA, the CDR3 is TGTGCCAGCTCTCAGACTAGCGGGGGGGCCTACGAGCAGTACTTC. This codes for CASSQTSGGAYEQYF. Drawing the rest from reference TRBV18 and TRBJ2-7, the complete variable domain is NAGVMQNPRHLVRRRGQEARLRCSPMKGHSHVYWYRQLPEEGLKFMVYLQKENIIDESGMPKERFSAEFPKEGPSILRIQQVVRGDSAAYFCASSQTSGGAYEQYFGPGTRLTVT.

V gene TRBV21-1 combines with J gene TRBJ2-7; the table's D call TRBD1 went unverified against the DNA. TRBV21-1 is a documented pseudogene. The CDR3 is made up of 19 amino acids. As DNA, the CDR3 is TGTGCCAGCAGCAAAGGGAGACAGGACACACCAAGGAGCTCCTACGAGCAGTACTTC. This codes for CASSKGRQDTPRSSYEQYF.

The chain combines TRBV19 with TRBJ2-2, with 9 bases identical to TRBD2. This CDR3 comprises 13 residues. V shed 6 bases and J 5 bases; nucleotides not matched to a gene: 1. The germline V gene encodes CDR1 LNHDA and CDR2 SQIVND (reference sequence). This CDR3 is CASRTSGTGELFF. Here the CDR3 DNA reads TGTGCCAGTAGGACTAGCGGTACCGGGGAGCTGTTTTTT.

J is TRBJ2-5 and V is TRBV9; the match to TRBD2 covers 9 bases. The trim removed 0 bases at V and 5 bases at J, leaving 8 bases unmatched. Germline CDR1 and CDR2: SGDLS and YYNGEE. The CDR3 length is 16 residues. This CDR3 is CASSVDPSGAGETQYF. The CDR3 DNA reads as TGTGCCAGCAGCGTAGATCCTAGCGGGGCGGGGGAGACCCAGTACTTC.

The chain recombines TRBV19 with TRBJ1-5; D might be TRBD1 (6 bases). Trimming took off 5 bases at V and 7 bases at J, with 12 bases between the two ends. The CDR3 is 13 residues long. CDR1 is LNHDA and CDR2 is SQIVND in the germline V gene (reference sequence). The CDR3 DNA reads as TGTGCCAGTAGTTGGAGAACAGGGCAGCCCCAGCATTTT. The encoded protein is CASSWRTGQPQHF.

This CDR3 is CASNFRRTGPLETQYF. The CDR3 DNA reads TGTGCCAGCAACTTTCGGCGGACAGGGCCTTTGGAGACCCAGTACTTC. The rearrangement links TRBV5-8 to TRBJ2-5, with 8 bases fitting TRBD1. V gave up 6 bases and J gave up 5 bases; unmatched junction bases: 15. The germline V gene encodes CDR1 SGHTS and CDR2 YDEGEE. CDR3 length equals 16 residues. The full variable domain, its missing parts supplied by reference TRBV5-8 and TRBJ2-5, is EAGVTQSPTHLIKTRGQQATLRCSPISGHTSVYWYQQALGLGLQFLLWYDEGEERNRGNFPPRFSGRQFPNYSSELNVNALELEDSALYLCASNFRRTGPLETQYFGPGTRLLVL.

The chain combines TRBV9 with TRBJ2-3, with 9 bases identical to TRBD2. The CDR3 is made up of 16 amino acids. Germline CDR1 and CDR2: SGDLS and YYNGEE. The trim removed 1 base at V and 3 bases at J, leaving 6 bases unmatched. CDR3 coding DNA: TGTGCCAGCAGCGTATCTACTAGCGGGCTGACAGATACGCAGTATTTT. Residues: CASSVSTSGLTDTQYF.

The gene calls are TRBV5-4 and TRBJ1-1; TRBD1 aligns across 8 bases. The germline gives CDR1 SGHNT, CDR2 YYREEE (reference sequence). The CDR3 sequence is 13 residues long. The V segment lost 5 bases and the J segment 5 bases; nucleotides outside the gene matches: 5. DNA for the CDR3: TGTGCCAGCAGGGTAACAGGGGGGACTGAAGCTTTCTTT. This translates into CASRVTGGTEAFF.

The CDR3 sequence: CASSSVNRGGSEAFF. Written as DNA, the CDR3 is TGTGCCAGCAGTTCCGTCAACAGGGGTGGGTCTGAAGCTTTCTTT. The genes are TRBV6-6 and TRBJ1-1, with 7 bases lining up with TRBD1. This CDR3 region has 15 residues. V shed 4 bases, J shed 6 bases, and the junction held 11 bases outside the gene matches. From germline, CDR1 is MNHNY and CDR2 SVGAGI (reference sequence).

This clone came up a few times. The genes are TRBV6-1 and TRBJ2-7; 8 bases agree with TRBD2. V trimming: 7 bases; J trimming: 6 bases; junction bases outside the gene matches: 14. Germline V gives CDR1 MNHNS, CDR2 SASEGT. This CDR3 is built from 15 residues. The CDR3 nucleotides are TGTGCCAGCAAACCTACTAGCGGTGGCCGCGGCGAGCAGTACTTC. This translates into CASKPTSGGRGEQYF.